Presented here are 18 T cell receptor beta chains from one specimen sequenced in a study of cytomegalovirus exposure and HLA in healthy donors. The PCR ran on 60 Vbeta and 13 Jbeta primers. The table came from immunoSEQ multiplex PCR; TCRdb's copy has only in-frame clones and leaves some out. The sample gives about 120,000 clones, over 8.5% of which show up once; 6% to 7.5% is in the top ten. Sequenced material: PBMCs. These receptors all stem from a woman aged 40 to 50 in good health and CMV-seropositive.

This clone was detected a few times. The chain recombines TRBV9 with TRBJ1-5, with 7 bases lining up with TRBD1. This CDR3 is built from 14 residues. The germline V gene has CDR1 SGDLS and CDR2 YYNGEE. After removal of 3 bases from V and 5 bases from J, the junction contained 5 bases not matched to a gene. CDR3 coding DNA: TGTGCCAGCAGCGGCGACAGGGTCCATCAGCCCCAGCATTTT. Its translation is CASSGDRVHQPQHF.

This clone was detected ten times or more. CDR3 sequence: CASSLVPGWTEAFF. CDR3 DNA sequence: TGTGCCAGCAGCTTAGTACCCGGTTGGACTGAAGCTTTCTTT. The V and J genes are TRBV7-9 and TRBJ1-1; D unresolved. The CDR3 sequence is 14 residues long. Germline V gives CDR1 SEHNR, CDR2 FQNEAQ (reference sequence). Trimming took 1 base from V and 5 from J, leaving 11 bases between them.

This chain uses TRBV27 with TRBJ2-1; 7 positions agree with TRBD2. Trimming at V came to 4 bases and at J to 0 bases, leaving 0 bases not matched to a gene. CDR1 and CDR2 from the germline V gene are MNHEY and SMNVEV (reference sequence). CDR3 length: 14 amino acids. The chain's CDR3 is CASSWGGSYNEQFF. The CDR3 nucleotides are TGTGCCAGCAGTTGGGGGGGCTCCTACAATGAGCAGTTCTTC.

The rearrangement joins TRBV7-6 to TRBJ2-5; 7 nucleotides line up with TRBD1. Looked up from germline, CDR1 is SGHVS and CDR2 is FNYEAQ. V trimming: 3 bases; J trimming: 2 bases; junction bases outside the gene matches: 6. CDR3 size: 15 residues. This CDR3 is CASSFRGPDQETQYF. The CDR3 bases are TGTGCCAGCAGCTTTAGGGGGCCTGATCAAGAGACCCAGTACTTC.

This clone has just a few counts. The CDR3 DNA reads as TGTGCCAGCAGCTGGGGACTAGCGGGGCCCTACAATGAGCAGTTCTTC. This translates into CASSWGLAGPYNEQFF. The J gene is TRBJ2-1, the V gene TRBV5-6, with 13 bases that match TRBD2. Germline CDR1 SGHDT, CDR2 YYEEEE. This CDR3 has 16 amino acids. Trimming took 3 bases from V and 2 from J; bases not matched to a gene: 2. Combining the CDR3 with reference TRBV5-6 and TRBJ2-1 gives the whole variable domain DAGVTQSPTHLIKTRGQQVTLRCSPKSGHDTVSWYQQALGQGPQFIFQYYEEEERQRGNFPDRFSGHQFPNYSSELNVNALLLGDSALYLCASSWGLAGPYNEQFFGPGTRLTVL.

The genes are TRBV30 and TRBJ1-2; maybe TRBD1 (5 bases). The germline CDR1 and CDR2 sequences are GTSNPN and SVGIG (reference sequence). Between the trimmed V and J ends, which lost 0 bases and 6 bases, there was a span of 17 bases. This CDR3 has 15 residues. The CDR3 DNA reads as TGTGCCTGGAGTGTAGGGGACTTTGGTTATAATGGCTACACCTTC. Its protein product is CAWSVGDFGYNGYTF.

This clone has just a few counts. The junction does not match germline at one end; this may be a read error. The rearrangement links TRBV29-1 to TRBJ2-5; 9 nucleotides line up with TRBD2. The germline CDR1 and CDR2 sequences are SQVTM and ANQGSEA. The CDR3 is made up of 15 amino acids. CDR3 in amino acids: CSVLRGGTYQEAQYF. CDR3 nucleotides: TGCAGCGTTTTGCGGGGGGGCACGTACCAAGAGGCCCAGTACTTC. Full variable domain (rest looked up from reference TRBV29-1 and TRBJ2-5): SAVISQKPSRDICQRGTSLTIQCQVDSQVTMMFWYRQQPGQSLTLIATANQGSEATYESGFVIDKFPISRPNLTFSTLTVSNMSPEDSSIYLCSVLRGGTYQEAQYFGPGTRLLVL.

J is TRBJ2-2 and V is TRBV18, with a possible D match to TRBD1 (5 bases). V lost 3 bases and J lost 7, with 15 bases in between. This CDR3 has 15 amino acids. The germline V gene has CDR1 KGHSH and CDR2 LQKENI. CDR3 protein: CASSPRQGKDGELFF. CDR3 nucleotide sequence: TGTGCCAGCTCACCTCGCCAGGGAAAGGACGGGGAGCTGTTTTTT.

The chain carries TRBV6-5 and TRBJ1-4; 8 bases map to TRBD1. This CDR3 spans 14 amino acids. The trim removed 6 bases at V and 6 bases at J, leaving 6 bases unmatched. Germline-derived CDR1 and CDR2 are MNHEY and SVGAGI. CDR3: CASSRGQGDEKLFF. CDR3 bases: TGTGCCAGCAGCCGCGGACAGGGTGATGAAAAACTGTTTTTT.

This sequence joins TRBV7-9 and TRBJ1-1; a possible D gene is TRBD1 (5 bases). This CDR3 has 13 residues. Trimming took 5 bases from V and 2 from J, leaving 9 bases between them. From germline, CDR1 is SEHNR and CDR2 FQNEAQ (reference sequence). This CDR3 is CASSTTVNTEAFF. The CDR3 nucleotides read TGTGCCAGCAGCACGACAGTCAACACTGAAGCTTTCTTT.

V gene TRBV14 combines with J gene TRBJ1-1; D is undetermined. The CDR3 sequence is 13 residues long. From germline, CDR1 is SGHDN and CDR2 FVKESK. Trimming removed 1 base from V and 5 bases from J, with 8 bases in between. The CDR3 here is CASSQAPGTEAFF. The CDR3 DNA sequence: TGTGCCAGCAGCCAAGCCCCGGGGACTGAAGCTTTCTTT.

J is TRBJ2-7 and V is TRBV14; 8 nucleotides match TRBD2. Germline V lookup: CDR1 SGHDN, CDR2 FVKESK. The CDR3 totals 14 residues. The V segment lost 4 bases and the J segment 2 bases; nucleotides outside the gene matches: 4. As DNA, the CDR3 is TGTGCCAGCAGCCCTGCGCGGGGGGCCTACGAGCAGTACTTC. Translation: CASSPARGAYEQYF.

This chain connects TRBV5-6 to TRBJ1-2; possible D gene TRBD1, 5 bases. Per germline, CDR1 SGHDT and CDR2 YYEEEE. The CDR3 spans 14 residues. V shed 0 bases and J shed 3 bases, with 9 bases lying between them. The CDR3 reads CASSLVGADYGYTF. In nucleotides, the CDR3 is TGTGCCAGCAGCTTGGTAGGGGCAGACTATGGCTACACCTTC. The variable domain in full, completed from reference TRBV5-6 and TRBJ1-2, reads DAGVTQSPTHLIKTRGQQVTLRCSPKSGHDTVSWYQQALGQGPQFIFQYYEEEERQRGNFPDRFSGHQFPNYSSELNVNALLLGDSALYLCASSLVGADYGYTFGSGTRLTVV.

This rearrangement joins TRBV5-1 to TRBJ2-7; 11 bases are shared with TRBD2. This CDR3 comprises 15 residues. Germline V gene lookup returns CDR1 SGHRS and CDR2 YFSETQ. The V segment lost 6 bases and the J segment 2 bases; nucleotides outside the gene matches: 7. The CDR3 reads CASKTIAGGTYEQYF. CDR3 in DNA: TGCGCCAGCAAAACCATAGCGGGGGGGACCTACGAGCAGTACTTC.

This clone was counted between two and nine times. The chain recombines TRBV7-9 with TRBJ1-4; unclear D gene. Trimming pared 5 bases from V and 6 bases from J, leaving 22 bases between. Per germline, CDR1 SEHNR and CDR2 FQNEAQ (reference sequence). The CDR3 consists of 17 residues. The CDR3 reads CASSIKGRGGVHEKLFF. The CDR3 nucleotides are TGTGCCAGCAGCATCAAAGGACGGGGTGGGGTGCATGAAAAACTGTTTTTT. The full variable domain, with the rest looked up from reference TRBV7-9 and TRBJ1-4, is DTGVSQNPRHKITKRGQNVTFRCDPISEHNRLYWYRQTLGQGPEFLTYFQNEAQLEKSRLLSDRFSAERPKGSFSTLEIQRTEQGDSAMYLCASSIKGRGGVHEKLFFGSGTQLSVL.

This clone has at least ten counts. The chain couples TRBV6-4 to TRBJ2-1, with D tentatively TRBD2 (7 bases). Germline CDR1 is MRHNA and CDR2 is SNTAGT. CDR3 length: 15 amino acids. Trimming took off 0 bases at V and 8 bases at J, with 14 bases between the two ends. In DNA, the CDR3 is TGTGCCAGCAGTGACTCGAGGGGGGGCGGAGATGAGCAGTTCTTC. As protein: CASSDSRGGGDEQFF.

In its sample, this clone was seen a few times. This chain joins TRBV6-4 and TRBJ2-1; D gene uncertain. Germline assignment: CDR1 MRHNA and CDR2 SNTAGT. CDR3 length: 12 residues. The V end was cut by 4 bases, the J end by 8 bases, with 9 bases between. The CDR3 region is CASSAFGDEQFF. DNA for the CDR3: TGTGCCAGCAGTGCGTTTGGAGATGAGCAGTTCTTC.

This chain connects TRBV7-6 to TRBJ2-7; no firm D call. The V end was cut by 5 bases, the J end by 1 base, with 9 bases between. The CDR3 totals 13 residues. Germline V CDR1 and CDR2: SGHVS, FNYEAQ. The CDR3 loop is CASSLHSSYEQYF. The CDR3 DNA is TGTGCCAGCAGCCTTCACAGTTCCTACGAGCAGTACTTC.